A selection of T cell receptor beta chains follows, all from one sample in a study of T-cell memory formation after mild COVID-19. In TCRdb, the 5' RACE reads were re-called with MiXCR into one record per CDR3 protein. The sample lists 450,000 to 650,000 distinct CDR3 sequences, around 17% occurring once. The sequenced material came from PBMCs or a T cell subset sorted from them (not recorded which). These receptor sequences come from an adult woman who had mild COVID-19 (a few samples of this study predate the infection). Cell type and time point are not known. The CDR3 runs from the conserved cysteine through the conserved F or W. D genes are given only for firm matches. Part of the rows lack a size; the others show once, few, many or a class for expanded clones.

clone_size: -; j_call: TRBJ2-7; d_call: -; v_call: TRBV5-1; cdr3_nt: TGCGCCAGCAGCTTGGGACGGGGGCAACGACAGTACGAGCAGTACTTC; cdr3_aa: CASSLGRGQRQYEQYF
clone_size: few; j_call: TRBJ2-3; d_call: TRBD2; v_call: TRBV20-1; cdr3_nt: TGCAGTGCTAGAACTAGCGGAAACACAGATACGCAGTATTTT; cdr3_aa: CSARTSGNTDTQYF
clone_size: -; j_call: TRBJ2-6; d_call: -; v_call: TRBV6-2/TRBV6-3; cdr3_nt: TGTGCCAGCAGCTTTGGACCCTTAGGTGGGGCCAACGTCCTGACTTTC; cdr3_aa: CASSFGPLGGANVLTF
clone_size: -; j_call: TRBJ1-2; d_call: TRBD1; v_call: TRBV7-9; cdr3_nt: TGTGCCAGCAGCCGCGACAGGGACAATGGCTACACCTTC; cdr3_aa: CASSRDRDNGYTF
clone_size: -; j_call: TRBJ1-5; d_call: -; v_call: TRBV6-1; cdr3_nt: TGTGCCAGCAGTGACAATCAGCCCCAGCATTTT; cdr3_aa: CASSDNQPQHF
clone_size: few; j_call: TRBJ2-3; d_call: -; v_call: TRBV12-3/TRBV12-4; cdr3_nt: TGTGCCAGCAGTTTAAGCAGGGACGGCACAGATACGCAGTATTTT; cdr3_aa: CASSLSRDGTDTQYF
clone_size: few; j_call: TRBJ2-7; d_call: -; v_call: TRBV25-1; cdr3_nt: TGTGCCAGCAGTGGGGGGGAGAGGGCCTACGAGCAGTACTTC; cdr3_aa: CASSGGERAYEQYF
clone_size: few; j_call: TRBJ2-7; d_call: -; v_call: TRBV7-8; cdr3_nt: TGTGCCAGCAGCTTAGAAAGGGCCCACGAGCAGTACTTC; cdr3_aa: CASSLERAHEQYF
clone_size: -; j_call: TRBJ2-7; d_call: TRBD2; v_call: TRBV10-3; cdr3_nt: TGTGCCATCAGTATGCCGGGACTAGTAGGCAGCGAGCAGTACTTC; cdr3_aa: CAISMPGLVGSEQYF
clone_size: few; j_call: TRBJ2-3; d_call: TRBD2; v_call: TRBV9; cdr3_nt: TGTGCCAGCAGCGTAGGGACTAGCGCAAGCACAGATACGCAGTATTTT; cdr3_aa: CASSVGTSASTDTQYF
clone_size: -; j_call: TRBJ2-7; d_call: -; v_call: TRBV6-1; cdr3_nt: TGTGCCAGCACCGAGGTAGCCTACGAGCAGTACTTC; cdr3_aa: CASTEVAYEQYF
clone_size: many; j_call: TRBJ2-1; d_call: TRBD2; v_call: TRBV7-2; cdr3_nt: TGTGCCAGCAGCTTTACTAGCGCACACAATGAGCAGTTCTTC; cdr3_aa: CASSFTSAHNEQFF
clone_size: many; j_call: TRBJ2-1; d_call: TRBD2; v_call: TRBV9; cdr3_nt: TGTGCCAGCAGCGTAGTGACCGGGGGGGCAAATGAGCAGTTCTTC; cdr3_aa: CASSVVTGGANEQFF
clone_size: many; j_call: TRBJ1-5; d_call: -; v_call: TRBV4-1; cdr3_nt: TGCGCCAGCAGCCAAGATCCCTATAGCAATCAGCCCCAGCATTTT; cdr3_aa: CASSQDPYSNQPQHF
clone_size: few; j_call: TRBJ2-2; d_call: -; v_call: TRBV7-8; cdr3_nt: TGTGCCAGCAGCTTAGTTGTCTCAGGTTTGGGGGACACCGGGGAGCTGTTTTTT; cdr3_aa: CASSLVVSGLGDTGELFF
clone_size: -; j_call: TRBJ2-2; d_call: TRBD2; v_call: TRBV15; cdr3_nt: TGTGCCACCAGCAGACCCGCGGGGGGCTACACCGGGGAGCTGTTTTTT; cdr3_aa: CATSRPAGGYTGELFF
clone_size: -; j_call: TRBJ1-1; d_call: -; v_call: TRBV5-6; cdr3_nt: TGTGCCAGCAGCTTGGGGGCAGGGAATGCTTTCTTT; cdr3_aa: CASSLGAGNAFF
clone_size: many; j_call: TRBJ2-1; d_call: TRBD2; v_call: TRBV10-3; cdr3_nt: TGTGCCATCAGTGAACCTCGACTAGCGGGGGGGAATGAGCAGTTCTTC; cdr3_aa: CAISEPRLAGGNEQFF
clone_size: -; j_call: TRBJ2-1; d_call: TRBD1; v_call: TRBV2; cdr3_nt: TGTGCCAGCAGAGAGACAGGGGGCATTTACAATGAGCAGTTCTTC; cdr3_aa: CASRETGGIYNEQFF
clone_size: few; j_call: TRBJ2-7; d_call: TRBD1; v_call: TRBV7-9; cdr3_nt: TGTGCCAGCAGCTCCTCGACAGGGCTAAGCTCCTACGAGCAGTACTTC; cdr3_aa: CASSSSTGLSSYEQYF
clone_size: -; j_call: TRBJ2-1; d_call: TRBD2; v_call: TRBV6-2/TRBV6-3; cdr3_nt: TGTGCCAGCAGTCGACTAGCGGGAATCCCTCTACCCTACAATGAGCAGTTCTTC; cdr3_aa: CASSRLAGIPLPYNEQFF
clone_size: -; j_call: TRBJ1-4; d_call: -; v_call: TRBV29-1; cdr3_nt: TGCAGCGTTGAAGTAACAGGAGAGCTGTTTTTT; cdr3_aa: CSVEVTGELFF
clone_size: -; j_call: TRBJ1-1; d_call: -; v_call: TRBV20-1; cdr3_nt: TGCAGTCAAACTGGGGGGTTCACTGAAGCTTTCTTT; cdr3_aa: CSQTGGFTEAFF
clone_size: few; j_call: TRBJ1-4; d_call: -; v_call: TRBV7-9; cdr3_nt: TGTGCCAGCAGCTATTGGACCGGTCCGGATGAAAAACTGTTTTTT; cdr3_aa: CASSYWTGPDEKLFF
clone_size: few; j_call: TRBJ2-7; d_call: -; v_call: TRBV7-9; cdr3_nt: TGTGCCAGCAGCTCCCGTGGGCTCGAGCAGTACTTC; cdr3_aa: CASSSRGLEQYF
clone_size: -; j_call: TRBJ2-2; d_call: -; v_call: TRBV6-5; cdr3_nt: TGTGACAGCAGCCCTTGGCCTCCGCGGCACACCGGGGAGCTGTTTTTT; cdr3_aa: CDSSPWPPRHTGELFF
clone_size: -; j_call: TRBJ2-7; d_call: TRBD1; v_call: TRBV13; cdr3_nt: TGTGCCAGCAGCCCCGGGGACAGCTACTACGAGCAGTACTTC; cdr3_aa: CASSPGDSYYEQYF
clone_size: many; j_call: TRBJ2-7; d_call: -; v_call: TRBV20-1; cdr3_nt: TGCAGTGCCCCGGGGCAGTCGGAGCCTTACGAGCAGTACTTC; cdr3_aa: CSAPGQSEPYEQYF
clone_size: -; j_call: TRBJ1-1; d_call: -; v_call: TRBV7-9; cdr3_nt: TGTGCCAGCAGCTTAGAAGGATTACTGCAGAACACTGAAGCTTTCTTT; cdr3_aa: CASSLEGLLQNTEAFF
clone_size: many; j_call: TRBJ2-2; d_call: -; v_call: TRBV4-3; cdr3_nt: TGCGCCAGCAGCCAAGATGTGAGGGGTAACACCGGGGAGCTGTTTTTT; cdr3_aa: CASSQDVRGNTGELFF
clone_size: once; j_call: TRBJ1-1; d_call: -; v_call: TRBV5-1; cdr3_nt: TGCGCCAGCAGCCGGGGAGGGTTAGAGAACACTGAAGCTTTCTTT; cdr3_aa: CASSRGGLENTEAFF
clone_size: few; j_call: TRBJ2-3; d_call: -; v_call: TRBV15; cdr3_nt: TGTGCCACCAGCAGAGATAGGGTAGACTCAGATACGCAGTATTTT; cdr3_aa: CATSRDRVDSDTQYF
clone_size: -; j_call: TRBJ2-5; d_call: -; v_call: TRBV19; cdr3_nt: TGTGCCAGTACCCCGAGACCTTCAGAGACCCAGTACTTC; cdr3_aa: CASTPRPSETQYF
clone_size: many; j_call: TRBJ2-3; d_call: TRBD2; v_call: TRBV20-1; cdr3_nt: TGCAGTGCTCGTCCTAGCGGGCTTGGGACAGATACGCAGTATTTT; cdr3_aa: CSARPSGLGTDTQYF
clone_size: -; j_call: TRBJ2-7; d_call: TRBD2; v_call: TRBV10-2; cdr3_nt: TGCGCCAGCCTGGGGGGGGAAGCCTACGAGCAGTACTTC; cdr3_aa: CASLGGEAYEQYF
clone_size: -; j_call: TRBJ2-7; d_call: -; v_call: TRBV9; cdr3_nt: TGTGCCAGCAGCGTAGATAAGGGTAGTCCCTACGAGCAGTACTTC; cdr3_aa: CASSVDKGSPYEQYF
clone_size: few; j_call: TRBJ2-1; d_call: TRBD2; v_call: TRBV6-2/TRBV6-3; cdr3_nt: TGTGCCAGCAGTTTTAGGCTAGCGGGACCTAGAGTAGACAATGAGCAGTTCTTC; cdr3_aa: CASSFRLAGPRVDNEQFF
clone_size: -; j_call: TRBJ1-2; d_call: TRBD1; v_call: TRBV3-1; cdr3_nt: TGTGCCAGCAGCCATCTAGACAGGGACGGTGGCTACACCTTC; cdr3_aa: CASSHLDRDGGYTF
clone_size: -; j_call: TRBJ1-1; d_call: -; v_call: TRBV30; cdr3_nt: TGTGCCTGGGGGGACACCAACACTGAAGCTTTCTTT; cdr3_aa: CAWGDTNTEAFF
clone_size: few; j_call: TRBJ2-7; d_call: TRBD1; v_call: TRBV29-1; cdr3_nt: TGCAGCGTTGAAGAATCGAGGACAGGGCTTCACGAGCAGTACTTC; cdr3_aa: CSVEESRTGLHEQYF
clone_size: -; j_call: TRBJ1-2; d_call: -; v_call: TRBV29-1; cdr3_nt: TGCAGCGTTGAACCGACAGTTAACTATGGCTACACCTTC; cdr3_aa: CSVEPTVNYGYTF
clone_size: many; j_call: TRBJ2-1; d_call: TRBD2; v_call: TRBV12-3/TRBV12-4; cdr3_nt: TGTGCCAGCAGTATGACTAGCGGTTACGAGCAGTTCTTC; cdr3_aa: CASSMTSGYEQFF
clone_size: few; j_call: TRBJ2-7; d_call: TRBD2; v_call: TRBV10-2; cdr3_nt: TGCGCCAGCAGGCTCGGACTAGCGGGGTTTACCTACGAGCAGTACTTC; cdr3_aa: CASRLGLAGFTYEQYF
clone_size: few; j_call: TRBJ1-3; d_call: -; v_call: TRBV4-2; cdr3_nt: TGTGCCAGCAGCCAAGAGGGCGGAAACACCATATATTTT; cdr3_aa: CASSQEGGNTIYF
clone_size: -; j_call: TRBJ2-7; d_call: TRBD1; v_call: TRBV9; cdr3_nt: TGTGCCAGCAGCCCGACCGGGACAGGGGGATACGAGCAGTACTTC; cdr3_aa: CASSPTGTGGYEQYF
clone_size: -; j_call: TRBJ2-3; d_call: TRBD2; v_call: TRBV7-9; cdr3_nt: TGTGCCAGCAGCTCCTTGGCTAGCGGGGCCAGGGATACGCAGTATTTT; cdr3_aa: CASSSLASGARDTQYF